A few counts support the clone carrying this T cell receptor (beta chain). Time point noted: newly diagnosed GD, antithyroid drugs for less than 3 months. From PBMCs, RNA was extracted and then used to make the TCR library. This entry belongs to a study of regulatory T cells in long-lasting Graves disease. Building the TCR beta libraries relied on iRepertoire HTBI primers, and CDR3 regions underwent Arm-PCR. TCRdb redid the calling of the multiplex PCR reads with MiXCR, one entry per CDR3 protein. The sample includes about 440,000 distinct CDR3 sequences, about a sixth seen only once; the top ten take about 25%. The CDR3 length is 21 residues. V lost 0 bases, J lost 4 bases, and 30 bases lay in between. From germline, CDR1 is MNHEY and CDR2 SVGAGI. These data also formed part of another study, on T cells in Graves' hyperthyroidism and ophthalmopathy.

The sequences come from peripheral blood mononuclear cells (PBMCs), collected at new diagnosis, from a patient treated with antithyroid drugs. The TCR originated in a woman aged 18-30 years with Graves disease. J is TRBJ1-2 and V is TRBV6-5; no firm D call. The CDR3 spells CASSYSGLYSAAHSDFYGYTF. The CDR3 nucleotides read TGTGCCAGCAGTTACTCGGGCTTATACAGCGCAGCTCATAGCGATTTCTATGGCTACACCTTC.